A selection of T cell receptor beta chains follows, all from one sample in a study of T cells in Graves' hyperthyroidism and ophthalmopathy. TCRdb itself ran the multiplex PCR reads through MiXCR, one entry per CDR3 protein. The sample has 200,000 to 250,000 distinct CDR3 sequences, approximately 25% seen once. Sequenced input: blood. The receptor source for this set is a woman aged 40-49 years with Graves' ophthalmopathy. Both conserved end residues are part of each CDR3. The order of the fields is J gene, D gene, clone size, V gene, CDR3 DNA, CDR3 protein. The D gene is left open where the match is weak. Where a row states a size, it is once, few, many or the class of an expanded clone; other rows omit it.

J: TRBJ1-1
D: -
size: -
V: TRBV12-3/TRBV12-4
DNA: TGTGCCAGCGCCTTCAAGGGCCTGAGGTCGGAAGCTTTCTTT
CDR3: CASAFKGLRSEAFF

J: TRBJ2-7
D: TRBD2
size: -
V: TRBV4-3
DNA: TGCGCCAGCAGCCACCCGGGACTAGCGGGAGGGTTGTCCTACGAGCAGTACTTC
CDR3: CASSHPGLAGGLSYEQYF

J: TRBJ1-1
D: -
size: many
V: TRBV15
DNA: TGTGCCACCAGCAGCCTCTCGGTCACTGAAGCTTTCTTT
CDR3: CATSSLSVTEAFF

J: TRBJ2-5
D: TRBD1
size: -
V: TRBV11-2
DNA: TGTGCCAGCGGCTCGGGACAGGTCCAAGAGACCCAGTACTTC
CDR3: CASGSGQVQETQYF

J: TRBJ2-3
D: TRBD2
size: many
V: TRBV6-5
DNA: TGTGCCAGCAGTTTACTAGCGGGAGATCCAGATACGCAGTATTTT
CDR3: CASSLLAGDPDTQYF

J: TRBJ2-7
D: -
size: few
V: TRBV7-2
DNA: TGTGCCAGCAGCTCTACCGTAAGGAGCTCCTACGAGCAGTACTTC
CDR3: CASSSTVRSSYEQYF

J: TRBJ2-7
D: -
size: many
V: TRBV10-3
DNA: TGTGCCATCAGTGGACTCCAGGACGAGCAGTACTTC
CDR3: CAISGLQDEQYF

J: TRBJ1-3
D: -
size: many
V: TRBV6-5
DNA: TGTGCCAGCAGTTACTCGAGTAGCGGTTCTGGAAACACCATATATTTT
CDR3: CASSYSSSGSGNTIYF

J: TRBJ2-5
D: TRBD2
size: many
V: TRBV9
DNA: TGTGCCAGCAGCGTAGCGGGAGGGCCTGAGACCCAGTACTTC
CDR3: CASSVAGGPETQYF

J: TRBJ2-5
D: -
size: many
V: TRBV15
DNA: TGTGCCACCAGCGCAATAGTGAAGGAGACCCAGTACTTC
CDR3: CATSAIVKETQYF

J: TRBJ2-7
D: TRBD2
size: -
V: TRBV6-1
DNA: TGTGCCAGCAGAAGGACTAGCGGGAGGGCGTCCTACGAGCAGTACTTC
CDR3: CASRRTSGRASYEQYF

J: TRBJ2-7
D: -
size: many
V: TRBV5-6
DNA: TGTGCCAGCAGACCAGTGGGACCGAGCTACGAGCAGTACTTC
CDR3: CASRPVGPSYEQYF

J: TRBJ2-1
D: TRBD2
size: -
V: TRBV30
DNA: TGTGCCTGGATAGCCGGGACTAGCGGGCTCGGTGAGCAGTTCTTC
CDR3: CAWIAGTSGLGEQFF

J: TRBJ2-5
D: -
size: many
V: TRBV6-1
DNA: TGTGCCAGCAGTGAAGTTGGAGGGTCAGGGACGGAGACCCAGTACTTC
CDR3: CASSEVGGSGTETQYF

J: TRBJ2-7
D: -
size: many
V: TRBV28
DNA: TGTGCCAGCAGCCCTAAGACAGGATATTCCTACGAGCAGTACTTC
CDR3: CASSPKTGYSYEQYF

J: TRBJ2-5
D: -
size: many
V: TRBV5-1
DNA: TGCGCCAGCAGCTTCAACGGAGAGACCCAGTACTTC
CDR3: CASSFNGETQYF

J: TRBJ2-7
D: TRBD2
size: many
V: TRBV12-3/TRBV12-4
DNA: TGTGCCAGCAGTTTAAACAGCGGGAGGTGGGACTTC
CDR3: CASSLNSGRWDF

J: TRBJ2-7
D: -
size: many
V: TRBV5-1
DNA: TGCGCCAGCAGCTTCCCTGGACGCAACGAGCAGTACTTC
CDR3: CASSFPGRNEQYF

J: TRBJ2-7
D: -
size: -
V: TRBV6-2/TRBV6-3
DNA: TGTGCCAGCAGTTATGGCCAGGGAAGGGGCCCTAACTCCTACGAGCAGTACTTC
CDR3: CASSYGQGRGPNSYEQYF

J: TRBJ1-5
D: TRBD1
size: -
V: TRBV6-4
DNA: TGTGCCAGCAGTGACGAACCGGGACAGGGATTCAATCAGCCCCAGCATTTT
CDR3: CASSDEPGQGFNQPQHF

J: TRBJ1-2
D: TRBD1
size: many
V: TRBV30
DNA: TGTGCCTGGAGTAAAGGGGGCCATAACTATGGCTACACCTTC
CDR3: CAWSKGGHNYGYTF

J: TRBJ1-2
D: -
size: many
V: TRBV6-2/TRBV6-3
DNA: TGTGCCAGCAGTTACGTTGGCGGCTATGGCTACACCTTC
CDR3: CASSYVGGYGYTF

J: TRBJ2-7
D: -
size: many
V: TRBV5-1
DNA: TGCGCCAGCAGCCCGGGGGGACAGGTCGCTAACGAGCAGTACTTC
CDR3: CASSPGGQVANEQYF

J: TRBJ2-7
D: TRBD2
size: many
V: TRBV5-7
DNA: TGTGCCAGCAGCGAGACTGGACAGGGACTAGCGGGAGTCGACGAGCAGTACTTC
CDR3: CASSETGQGLAGVDEQYF

J: TRBJ2-7
D: -
size: many
V: TRBV29-1
DNA: TGCAGCGTTGAAGGCCGGGGAGGCAGGGCTTACGAGCAGTACTTC
CDR3: CSVEGRGGRAYEQYF

J: TRBJ1-1
D: TRBD1
size: many
V: TRBV9
DNA: TGTGCCAGCAGCGTAGAGGACAGGCGGAACACTGAAGCTTTCTTT
CDR3: CASSVEDRRNTEAFF

J: TRBJ1-1
D: -
size: many
V: TRBV6-1
DNA: TGTGCCAGCAGTGAAGACATACGGACGACCATGAACACTGAAGCTTTCTTT
CDR3: CASSEDIRTTMNTEAFF

J: TRBJ2-7
D: -
size: many
V: TRBV19
DNA: TGTGCCAGTAGTATAATTGGGTACTCCTACGAGCAGTACTTC
CDR3: CASSIIGYSYEQYF

J: TRBJ1-1
D: TRBD1
size: many
V: TRBV9
DNA: TGTGCCAGCAGCGAAACAGGGGGTATTACTGAAGCTTTCTTT
CDR3: CASSETGGITEAFF

J: TRBJ2-7
D: TRBD1
size: -
V: TRBV20-1
DNA: TGCAGTGCTAAACAGGGGACAGACTACGAGCAGTACTTC
CDR3: CSAKQGTDYEQYF

J: TRBJ2-7
D: -
size: many
V: TRBV27
DNA: TGTGCCAGCAGTTACACGGTCGGGGACGAGCAGTACTTC
CDR3: CASSYTVGDEQYF

J: TRBJ2-7
D: -
size: many
V: TRBV5-1
DNA: TGCGCCAGCAGCTTAAGTGTGACCCCCAAGGAGCAGTACTTC
CDR3: CASSLSVTPKEQYF

J: TRBJ2-7
D: TRBD2
size: -
V: TRBV15
DNA: TGTGCCACCAGCAGACCCGGGACTAGCGGGACGTACGAGCAGTACTTC
CDR3: CATSRPGTSGTYEQYF

J: TRBJ2-5
D: -
size: many
V: TRBV6-1
DNA: TGTGCCAGACCTAATTGGAGACCCCAAGAGACCCAGTACTTC
CDR3: CARPNWRPQETQYF

J: TRBJ2-7
D: TRBD2
size: -
V: TRBV6-1
DNA: TGTGCCAGCAGCGAAGCGGGAGGAGAGTACGAGCAGTACTTC
CDR3: CASSEAGGEYEQYF

J: TRBJ2-7
D: -
size: -
V: TRBV20-1
DNA: TGCAGTGTCGAAGCCGATCAGGACTACGAGCAGTACTTC
CDR3: CSVEADQDYEQYF

J: TRBJ1-3
D: -
size: many
V: TRBV28
DNA: TGTGCCAGCAGTGGGCCAGGGGCCCCTGGAAACACCATATATTTT
CDR3: CASSGPGAPGNTIYF

J: TRBJ1-1
D: -
size: few
V: TRBV25-1
DNA: TGTGCCAGCAGTGCCCTCAGGGGTCAGACTGAAGCTTTCTTT
CDR3: CASSALRGQTEAFF

J: TRBJ2-5
D: -
size: many
V: TRBV7-9
DNA: TGTGCCAGCAGCTTAGGGCAGGGAGGAGAAGAGACCCAGTACTTC
CDR3: CASSLGQGGEETQYF

J: TRBJ1-1
D: -
size: many
V: TRBV7-3
DNA: TGTGCCAGCAGCTTATTATGGAACACTGAAGCTTTCTTT
CDR3: CASSLLWNTEAFF

J: TRBJ2-7
D: TRBD2
size: many
V: TRBV11-1
DNA: TGTGCCAGCAGCGCCGTAGGTCCAGTGAGGGAGGGCCGGGACGAGCAGTACTTC
CDR3: CASSAVGPVREGRDEQYF

J: TRBJ2-5
D: TRBD2
size: -
V: TRBV6-5
DNA: TGTGCCAGCAGTTACTCCGTTATAGCGGGAGAGTGGGAGACCCAGTACTTC
CDR3: CASSYSVIAGEWETQYF

J: TRBJ1-1
D: -
size: -
V: TRBV13
DNA: TGTGCCAGCAGCTTACCCCCCAACACTGAAGCTTTCTTT
CDR3: CASSLPPNTEAFF

J: TRBJ1-5
D: -
size: few
V: TRBV29-1
DNA: TGCAGCGTTACCCCGACAGATCCCAATCAGCCCCAGCATTTT
CDR3: CSVTPTDPNQPQHF

J: TRBJ2-2
D: TRBD2
size: many
V: TRBV2
DNA: TGTGCCAGCAGTATTGGACTAGCCTCCGGGGAGCTGTTTTTT
CDR3: CASSIGLASGELFF

J: TRBJ1-2
D: -
size: many
V: TRBV6-5
DNA: TGTGCCAGCAGTTACGGGGATGCTAACTATGGCTACACCTTC
CDR3: CASSYGDANYGYTF

J: TRBJ2-7
D: -
size: many
V: TRBV3-1
DNA: TGTGCCAGCAGCCAAGCCGGGACCCATCCCTACGAGCAGTACTTC
CDR3: CASSQAGTHPYEQYF

J: TRBJ2-7
D: TRBD1
size: -
V: TRBV12-3/TRBV12-4
DNA: TGTGCCAGCACCGACAGGGGCGGCGAGCAGTACTTC
CDR3: CASTDRGGEQYF

J: TRBJ2-3
D: -
size: many
V: TRBV27
DNA: TGTGCCAGCAGTTTAAGGCTTCGGGCAGGGACTAGCACAGATACGCAGTATTTT
CDR3: CASSLRLRAGTSTDTQYF

J: TRBJ1-2
D: -
size: many
V: TRBV6-1
DNA: TGTGCCAGCAGTGAAGATAGAGGGTTTTACTGGTATGACTATGGCTACACCTTC
CDR3: CASSEDRGFYWYDYGYTF